One sample yielded the 13 T cell receptor beta chains listed below, sequenced in a study of shared clonotypes between healthy human individuals. Profiled with immunoSEQ multiplex PCR; TCRdb holds only in-frame clones, not every one. Among 1.6 million or so clones listed, less than 99% were seen once. Sequenced sample: naive CD4+ T cells sorted from blood. Subset indicated: CD45RA+ positively selected. Source of these receptors: a man under 40 in good health.

The chain uses TRBV6-1 and TRBJ2-2; possibly TRBD1 for D (6 bases). This CDR3 is built from 15 residues. V shed 4 bases and J shed 1 base, with 10 bases lying between them. The germline V gene has CDR1 MNHNS and CDR2 SASEGT. CDR3 amino acids: CASSGKDRNTGELFF. For the CDR3, the DNA is TGTGCCAGCAGTGGAAAGGACAGGAACACCGGGGAGCTGTTTTTT.

The genes are TRBV7-6 and TRBJ2-7, with a tentative D call TRBD1 (6 bases). V was pared by 5 bases and J by 3 bases, with 11 bases between. The CDR3 has 13 residues. Looked up from germline, CDR1 is SGHVS and CDR2 is FNYEAQ. The CDR3 loop reads CASSRDRRYEQYF. The CDR3 DNA reads as TGTGCCAGCAGCCGTGACAGGCGCTACGAGCAGTACTTC.

The chain uses TRBV6-1 and TRBJ1-5, with D hard to call. The CDR3 totals 14 residues. Trimming removed 4 bases from V and 0 bases from J, with 7 bases in between. CDR1 is MNHNS, CDR2 SASEGT, per germline. Written as DNA, the CDR3 is TGTGCCAGCAGTGGGCATTATAGCAATCAGCCCCAGCATTTT. Protein: CASSGHYSNQPQHF.

The rearrangement uses TRBV7-8 and TRBJ2-7; 9 bases align to TRBD2. V lost 3 bases and J lost 0; bases outside the gene matches: 12. Germline V gene sequence: CDR1 SGHVS, CDR2 FQNEAQ. The CDR3 has 18 residues. In nucleotides, the CDR3 is TGTGCCAGCAGCTTCAGAGGGGCTAGCGGGATTGGCTCCTACGAGCAGTACTTC. Amino acids: CASSFRGASGIGSYEQYF. Complete variable domain (other parts from reference TRBV7-8 and TRBJ2-7): GAGVSQSPRYKVAKRGQDVALRCDPISGHVSLFWYQQALGQGPEFLTYFQNEAQLDKSGLPSDRFFAERPEGSVSTLKIQRTQQEDSAVYLCASSFRGASGIGSYEQYFGPGTRLTVT.

The V call is TRBV7-7, the J call TRBJ2-5; no reliable D call. The CDR3 sequence is 13 residues long. Germline V lookup: CDR1 SSHAT, CDR2 FNYEAQ (reference sequence). Trimming took 4 bases from V and 3 from J, leaving 9 bases between them. CDR3 loop: CASSYDTEETQYF. The CDR3 nucleotides are TGTGCCAGCAGCTATGACACAGAAGAGACCCAGTACTTC.

V and J are TRBV27 and TRBJ2-7; 9 bases fit TRBD2. The CDR3 is made up of 16 amino acids. With V trimmed by 1 base and J by 1 base, 5 bases remained unmatched. CDR1 and CDR2 from the germline V gene are MNHEY and SMNVEV (reference sequence). The CDR3 sequence is CASSLLPSGKSYEQYF. The CDR3 DNA is TGTGCCAGCAGTTTATTACCTAGCGGGAAGTCCTACGAGCAGTACTTC.

The DNA of the CDR3 is TGTGCCAGCAGCAAAGGGCGGGGCGGAAGTGAAAAACTGTTTTTT. Protein product: CASSKGRGGSEKLFF. The V gene is TRBV14, the J gene TRBJ1-4; TRBD1 might be the D (5 bases). The CDR3 has 15 residues. From germline, CDR1 is SGHDN and CDR2 FVKESK. Trimming took off 5 bases at V and 7 bases at J, with 17 bases between the two ends.

The chain employs TRBV28 and TRBJ1-1; D might be TRBD1 (5 bases). With 6 bases removed from V and 8 bases from J, the gap between germline ends came to 19 bases. The CDR3 covers 14 residues. Germline CDR1 and CDR2: MDHEN and SYDVKM. The CDR3 spells CASRPPGDRAEAFF. The CDR3 nucleotides read TGTGCCAGCAGGCCTCCGGGGGATCGGGCCGAAGCTTTCTTT. Combining the CDR3 with reference TRBV28 and TRBJ1-1 gives the whole variable domain DVKVTQSSRYLVKRTGEKVFLECVQDMDHENMFWYRQDPGLGLRLIYFSYDVKMKEKGDIPEGYSVSREKKERFSLILESASTNQTSMYLCASRPPGDRAEAFFGQGTRLTVV.

This chain joins TRBV29-1 and TRBJ2-1, with D perhaps given as TRBD1 or TRBD2 (6 bases each). The V and J ends lost 7 bases and 4 bases respectively, with 17 bases between them. The CDR3 runs to 14 residues. Germline CDR1 reads SQVTM; CDR2 reads ANQGSEA. The CDR3 DNA reads as TGCAGCGCGAGGTCCGGGGGCCGTTACAATGAGCAGTTCTTC. This encodes CSARSGGRYNEQFF.

The chain links TRBV9 to TRBJ1-4; 8 positions agree with TRBD1. The germline gives CDR1 SGDLS, CDR2 YYNGEE. The CDR3 contains 14 residues. Losses at the gene ends were 3 bases for V and 4 bases for J; bases not matched to a gene: 2. Written as DNA, the CDR3 is TGTGCCAGCAGCGCGGACAGGGATAATGAAAAACTGTTTTTT. Residues: CASSADRDNEKLFF.

The chain recombines TRBV29-1 with TRBJ2-1; no reliable D call. Trimming took 7 bases from V and 5 from J, leaving 18 bases between them. Germline loops: CDR1 SQVTM, CDR2 ANQGSEA. The CDR3 sequence is 14 residues long. CDR3 nucleotides: TGCAGCGCCGTCGAGATGGCGGAGAACAATGAGCAGTTCTTC. This sequence encodes CSAVEMAENNEQFF.

This clone is a singleton in its sample. In DNA form, the CDR3 reads TGTGCCAGCAGTACCGCGGGGACAGGGAGAAATCATTTT. Its translation: CASSTAGTGRNHF. This chain uses TRBV28 with TRBJ1-5; 9 bases agree with TRBD1. V dropped 5 bases and J dropped 16; count of bases not matched to a gene: 12. This CDR3 region has 13 residues. Germline assignment: CDR1 MDHEN and CDR2 SYDVKM.

The chain uses TRBV7-2 and TRBJ2-7; D gene unclear. The CDR3 runs 13 residues. Between the trimmed V and J ends, which lost 7 bases and 3 bases, there was a span of 13 bases. Germline assignment: CDR1 SGHTA and CDR2 FQGNSA. DNA for the CDR3: TGTGCCAGCAACAACTTATCTTTCTACGAGCAGTACTTC. Encoded protein: CASNNLSFYEQYF.